These 13 T cell receptor beta chains were sequenced from one sample in a study of T cells in Graves' hyperthyroidism and ophthalmopathy. RNA transcripts gave rise to amplified TCR beta CDR3 regions. TCR CDR3 underwent first-round RT-PCR with the HTBI primer set. MiXCR, run by TCRdb on the multiplex PCR reads, gives a single entry per CDR3 protein. This table holds about 460,000 distinct CDR3 sequences, less than 25% found once. Specimen: blood. These receptors all come from a woman aged 70-85 years with Graves' ophthalmopathy.

CDR3 sequence: CASSSPPFSYNEQFF. The CDR3 DNA sequence: TGTGCCAGCAGTTCCCCCCCCTTCTCCTACAATGAGCAGTTCTTC. The chain combines TRBV6-5 with TRBJ2-1; D unclear. Trimming took 4 bases from V and 0 from J, leaving 10 bases between them. CDR1 is MNHEY and CDR2 is SVGAGI in the germline V gene. There are 15 residues in the CDR3.

Only a few counts were recorded for this clonotype. V and J are TRBV20-1 and TRBJ1-5; perhaps TRBD1 as D (6 bases). Germline CDR1 is DFQATT and CDR2 is SNEGSKA (reference sequence). The CDR3 consists of 14 residues. V lost 1 base and J lost 8, with 15 bases in between. The chain's CDR3 is CSARVGAGTKPQHF. DNA of the CDR3: TGCAGTGCTAGAGTGGGGGCTGGAACTAAGCCCCAGCATTTT.

The gene calls are TRBV7-9 and TRBJ1-1; TRBD1 agrees at 7 bases. Germline V lookup: CDR1 SEHNR, CDR2 FQNEAQ (reference sequence). The CDR3 runs 16 residues. V lost 1 base and J lost 5; bases outside the gene matches: 10. The CDR3: CASSLDAAGGATEAFF. As DNA, the CDR3 is TGTGCCAGCAGCTTAGATGCCGCAGGGGGTGCGACTGAAGCTTTCTTT.

This clonotype has only a few counts. This chain connects TRBV20-1 to TRBJ2-7, with a tentative D call TRBD2 (6 bases). Trimming cost V 3 bases and J 2 bases, with 11 bases left between them. The CDR3 loop spans 13 amino acids. Germline V lookup: CDR1 DFQATT, CDR2 SNEGSKA (reference sequence). The CDR3 here is CSARPRGAYEQYF. The CDR3 DNA is TGCAGTGCTAGGCCGCGGGGAGCCTACGAGCAGTACTTC.

This clonotype has only a few counts. This chain links TRBV6-1 with TRBJ2-5; a weak D match, TRBD2 (5 bases). V lost 6 bases and J 5 bases, leaving 13 bases between the germline ends. The V gene's germline CDR1 is MNHNS and CDR2 SASEGT. The CDR3 covers 13 residues. The chain's CDR3 is CASRRNEGETQYF. CDR3 DNA: TGTGCCAGCAGGCGGAACGAGGGCGAGACCCAGTACTTC.

This chain uses TRBV20-1 with TRBJ2-2; 16 bases match TRBD2. There are 17 residues in the CDR3. The V segment lost 6 bases and the J segment 3 bases; nucleotides outside the gene matches: 7. CDR1 and CDR2 from the germline V gene are DFQATT and SNEGSKA (reference sequence). CDR3 sequence: CSAQGLAGGPDTGELFF. The CDR3 nucleotides are TGCAGTGCCCAGGGACTAGCGGGAGGGCCCGACACCGGGGAGCTGTTTTTT.

This clonotype was detected only a few times. V and J are TRBV12-5 and TRBJ2-5; D is unclear. Trimming pared 0 bases from V and 7 bases from J, leaving 6 bases between. Germline V gives CDR1 LGHNT, CDR2 FRNRAP. There are 12 residues in the CDR3. The CDR3 DNA reads TGTGCTAGTGGTTTGGTCGGTGCGACCCAGTACTTC. This translates into CASGLVGATQYF.

This clonotype showed up many times. This chain connects TRBV5-1 to TRBJ2-7; D not certain. Germline V lookup: CDR1 SGHRS, CDR2 YFSETQ. This CDR3 has 15 amino acids. V gave up 0 bases and J gave up 2 bases, with 12 bases separating them. In DNA form, the CDR3 reads TGCGCCAGCAGCTTGGACGCAGTCGCCGCCTACGAGCAGTACTTC. It encodes CASSLDAVAAYEQYF.

This clonotype occurred a few times. The chain is built from TRBV13 and TRBJ1-2; maybe TRBD1 (6 bases). The germline CDR1 and CDR2 sequences are PRHDT and FYEKMQ (reference sequence). The CDR3 has 14 residues. V lost 2 bases and J lost 3, with 10 bases in between. The CDR3 sequence is CASSLRPGDYGYTF. CDR3 sequence (DNA): TGTGCCAGCAGCTTACGCCCAGGGGACTATGGCTACACCTTC.

This clonotype was seen a handful of times. V is TRBV20-1 and J is TRBJ1-4; a weak D match, TRBD1 (5 bases). Trimming left V 0 bases short and J 7 bases short, with 15 bases between. Germline CDR1 is DFQATT and CDR2 is SNEGSKA (reference sequence). CDR3 length: 15 residues. CDR3 DNA: TGCAGTGCTAGAGATAGGACGGGGGAGTTTGAAAAACTGTTTTTT. Translating it yields CSARDRTGEFEKLFF.

This clonotype was seen more than once but under ten times. The chain joins TRBV7-2 to TRBJ2-3; D remains unclear. The CDR3 totals 13 residues. The V end was cut by 1 base, the J end by 4 bases, with 6 bases between. Germline V CDR1 and CDR2: SGHTA, FQGNSA. The CDR3 sequence: CASSLERSDTQYF. CDR3 nucleotide sequence: TGTGCCAGCAGCTTAGAACGGTCAGATACGCAGTATTTT.

This clonotype was counted only a few times. The chain combines TRBV7-2 with TRBJ2-7, with TRBD2 matching over 9 bases. Germline assignment: CDR1 SGHTA and CDR2 FQGNSA. Trimming cost V 5 bases and J 5 bases; bases outside gene matches: 7. This CDR3 has 14 residues. The CDR3 sequence: CASSTGLASHEQYF. CDR3 sequence (DNA): TGTGCCAGCAGCACCGGACTAGCGTCCCACGAGCAGTACTTC.

V gene TRBV12-5 combines with J gene TRBJ2-6; weak D call: TRBD2 (7 bases). The V gene lost 8 bases and the J gene lost 5 bases, with 22 bases spanning the gap. In germline, CDR1 is LGHNT, CDR2 FRNRAP. CDR3 length: 17 amino acids. CDR3 nucleotide sequence: TGTGCTAGTACGACCGGCGGGGGCCCGGATAGGGCCAACGTCCTGACTTTC. Its protein product is CASTTGGGPDRANVLTF.